This TCR beta chain was observed in a study of shared clonotypes between healthy human individuals. Whole-study context: CD4 naive and CD4 memory each took three plates per donor, while CD8 naive took two and CD8 memory one.

This CDR3 contains 14 residues. CDR1 and CDR2 (germline): SQVTM, ANQGSEA. After removal of 6 bases from V and 2 bases from J, the junction contained 5 bases not matched to a gene. Regarding the study as a whole: The authors expected sequencing depth to affect clonotype sharing among donors. Naive CD4 clonotypes were shared across a handful of donors at around 5.4%.

The assay was immunoSEQ multiplex PCR, and TCRdb's table has in-frame clones only and misses some. The table records over a million clones, 60% to 80% of them present only once. The CD4+ fraction was divided into a CD45RA+ naive subset and a CD45RA-negative memory subset. Regarding this clone: Its antigen is undetermined.

Source material: memory CD4+ T cells sorted from blood. Stated subset: CD45RA-negative fraction. V usage is TRBV29-1 and J usage is TRBJ1-5; 9 positions agree with TRBD1. The clonotype originates from a man aged 18 to 29 in good health. The CDR3 DNA sequence: TGCAGCGTCGGGGACAGGGCGGGCAATCAGCCCCAGCATTTT. Translated: CSVGDRAGNQPQHF.